The clone carrying this T cell receptor beta chain was recorded once. This sample stems from a study of T cell responses to AZD1222 COVID-19 vaccine. Study information: Second-dose intervals near 4 or 12 weeks were combined.

Sequencing used immunoSEQ multiplex PCR; TCRdb keeps in-frame clones, though not all of them. The sample has fewer than 200,000 clones; approximately 92% are singletons. Trimming removed 6 bases from V and 7 bases from J, with 13 bases in between. CDR1 is MGHRA and CDR2 is YSYEKL in the germline V gene. The length of the CDR3 is 14 residues. This clonotype originated in an adult in good health. The chain recombines TRBV4-1 with TRBJ1-6; no firm D call. The starting material was peripheral blood, obtained on day 0 of AZD1222 vaccination. The CDR3 reads CASRSLVSNSPLHF. CDR3 DNA: TGCGCCAGCAGATCGCTCGTAAGCAATTCACCCCTCCACTTT.